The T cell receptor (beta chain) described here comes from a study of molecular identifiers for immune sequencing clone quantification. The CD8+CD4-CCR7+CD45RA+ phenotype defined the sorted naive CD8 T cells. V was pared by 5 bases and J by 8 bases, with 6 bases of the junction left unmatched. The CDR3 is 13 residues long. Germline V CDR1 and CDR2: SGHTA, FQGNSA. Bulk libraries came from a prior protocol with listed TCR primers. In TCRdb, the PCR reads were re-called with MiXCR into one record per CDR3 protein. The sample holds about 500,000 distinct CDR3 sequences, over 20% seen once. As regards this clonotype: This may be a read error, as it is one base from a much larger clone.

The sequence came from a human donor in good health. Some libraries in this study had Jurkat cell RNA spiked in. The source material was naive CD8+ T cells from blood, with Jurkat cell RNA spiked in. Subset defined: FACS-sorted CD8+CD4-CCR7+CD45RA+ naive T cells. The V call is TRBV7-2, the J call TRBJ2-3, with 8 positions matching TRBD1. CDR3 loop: CASSATGVGTQYF. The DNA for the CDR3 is TGTGCCAGCAGCGCGACAGGGGTAGGTACGCAGTATTTT.